This T cell receptor (beta chain) was sequenced for a study of T cell responses to AZD1222 COVID-19 vaccine. Turning to the study itself: Investigators merged groups given second doses at roughly 4 or roughly 12 weeks.

Trimming took 3 bases from V and 4 from J, leaving 8 bases between them. Germline lookup yields CDR1 LNHDA and CDR2 SQIVND (reference sequence). The CDR3 sequence is 13 residues long. General study results and limits: Nearly half of spike-specific TCRs reportedly target variant regions that are unmutated in the B.1.351 and B.1.1.7 variants. The sample set comprised mostly white British donors with more females, and clonal diversity was possibly underestimated.

Notes on this clone: Its matching antigen is unknown.

The method was immunoSEQ multiplex PCR; TCRdb's version includes in-frame clones alone and lacks a portion of them. The table shows about 150,000 clones, with around nine tenths occurring only once. The sequencing used peripheral blood, collected on day 0 of AZD1222 vaccination. V is TRBV19 and J is TRBJ2-3, with D maybe TRBD1 (6 bases). The receptor comes from an adult in good health. The CDR3 DNA reads as TGTGCCAGTAGTATCACAGGGTCAGATACGCAGTATTTT. It encodes CASSITGSDTQYF.